These T cell receptor beta chains were read from a single sample in a study of tumor-infiltrating lymphocytes in oesophageal squamous cell carcinoma. TCRdb fed the PCR reads into MiXCR, producing one record per CDR3 protein. This sample has 15,000 to 20,000 distinct CDR3 sequences; approximately 45% occur once, and the top ten carry around 31%. The sequenced sample consisted of normal esophageal tissue next to the tumor. Receptor source: a female donor with esophageal squamous cell carcinoma. The CDR3 runs from the conserved cysteine through the conserved F or W. D genes are given only for firm matches. Only some rows state a clone size, as once, few, many or a class for expanded clones.

V	J	size	D	length	DNA	CDR3
TRBV18	TRBJ1-2	.	.	13	TGTGCCAGCTCACCGGGACTTCGGGAGGGCTACACCTTC	CASSPGLREGYTF
TRBV7-6	TRBJ2-7	.	.	15	TGTGCCAGCAGCTTAGCGTCAGGCGGCTCCTACGAGCAGTACTTC	CASSLASGGSYEQYF
TRBV7-6	TRBJ1-2	.	.	15	TGTGCCAGCAGCTTAGGTCTCGGCCGTGACGATGGCTACACCTTC	CASSLGLGRDDGYTF
TRBV28	TRBJ2-7	many	.	14	TGTGCCAGCAGTTTATTTCCCGGGTCCTACGAGCAGTACTTC	CASSLFPGSYEQYF
TRBV6-5	TRBJ2-7	.	TRBD1	14	TGTGCCAGCAGTTACTCAGGGACAGTTCTCGAGCAGTACTTC	CASSYSGTVLEQYF
TRBV7-3	TRBJ2-3	medium-sized	.	15	TGTGCCAGCAGCTTAACTGAAACTAGCACAGATACGCAGTATTTT	CASSLTETSTDTQYF
TRBV7-2	TRBJ2-7	medium-sized	TRBD2	15	TGTGCCAGCAGCTTAGGGTGGGAGGGCCTCTACGAGCAGTACTTC	CASSLGWEGLYEQYF
TRBV6-2/TRBV6-3	TRBJ2-5	.	TRBD1	14	TGTGCCAGCAGTTTGTACAGGGGAGAGGAGACCCAGTACTTC	CASSLYRGEETQYF
TRBV27	TRBJ2-3	many	.	14	TGTGCCAGCAGTTTCGGCTACGGGACAGATACGCAGTATTTT	CASSFGYGTDTQYF
TRBV6-6	TRBJ2-4	few	.	16	TGTGCCAGCGCAAAACAGGGTGGCTCAGCCAAAAACATTCAGTACTTC	CASAKQGGSAKNIQYF